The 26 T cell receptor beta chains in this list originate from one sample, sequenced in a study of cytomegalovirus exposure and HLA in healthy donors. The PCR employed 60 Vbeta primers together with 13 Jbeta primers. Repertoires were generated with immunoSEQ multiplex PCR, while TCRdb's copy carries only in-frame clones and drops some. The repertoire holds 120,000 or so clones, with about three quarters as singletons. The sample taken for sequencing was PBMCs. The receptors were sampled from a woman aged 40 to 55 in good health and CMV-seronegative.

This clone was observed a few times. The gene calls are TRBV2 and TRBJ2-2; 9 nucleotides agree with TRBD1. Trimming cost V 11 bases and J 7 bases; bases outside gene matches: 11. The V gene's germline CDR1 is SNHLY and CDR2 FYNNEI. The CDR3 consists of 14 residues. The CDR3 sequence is CASRDRVGGGELFF. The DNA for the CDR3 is TGTGCCTCCCGGGACAGGGTCGGTGGCGGGGAGCTGTTTTTT.

DNA of the CDR3: TGCAGCGTTGCGAGGACAGGGTCCTACAATGAGCAGTTCTTC. Protein sequence: CSVARTGSYNEQFF. The chain uses TRBV29-1 and TRBJ2-1; TRBD1 matches 8 bases. The CDR3 is 14 residues long. V lost 4 bases and J lost 1; bases outside the gene matches: 3. Looked up from germline, CDR1 is SQVTM and CDR2 is ANQGSEA.

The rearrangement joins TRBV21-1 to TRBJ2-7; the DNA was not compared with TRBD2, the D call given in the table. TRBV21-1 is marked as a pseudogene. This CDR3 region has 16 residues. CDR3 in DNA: TGTGCCAGCAGCAAGGCCGAAGGGGAGGGAGGCTACGAGCAGTACTTC. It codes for CASSKAEGEGGYEQYF.

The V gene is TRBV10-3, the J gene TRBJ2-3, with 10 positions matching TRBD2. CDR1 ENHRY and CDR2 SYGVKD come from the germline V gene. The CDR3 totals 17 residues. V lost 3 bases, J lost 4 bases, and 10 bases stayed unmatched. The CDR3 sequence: CAISELTSGMGPDTQYF. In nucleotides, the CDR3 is TGTGCCATCAGTGAATTAACTAGCGGGATGGGACCAGATACGCAGTATTTT.

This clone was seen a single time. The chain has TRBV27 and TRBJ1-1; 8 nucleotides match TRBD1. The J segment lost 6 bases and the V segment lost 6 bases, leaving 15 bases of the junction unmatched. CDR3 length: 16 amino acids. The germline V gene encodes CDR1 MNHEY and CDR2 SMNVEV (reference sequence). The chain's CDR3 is CASSSLDRVHRAEAFF. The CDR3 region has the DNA TGTGCCAGCAGCAGCTTGGACAGGGTTCATAGGGCTGAAGCTTTCTTT.

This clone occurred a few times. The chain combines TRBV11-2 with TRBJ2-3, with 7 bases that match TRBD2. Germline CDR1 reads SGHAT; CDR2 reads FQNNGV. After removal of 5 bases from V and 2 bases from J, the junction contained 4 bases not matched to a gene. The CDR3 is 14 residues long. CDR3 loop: CASSPSGNTDTQYF. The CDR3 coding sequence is TGTGCCAGCAGCCCTAGCGGAAACACAGATACGCAGTATTTT.

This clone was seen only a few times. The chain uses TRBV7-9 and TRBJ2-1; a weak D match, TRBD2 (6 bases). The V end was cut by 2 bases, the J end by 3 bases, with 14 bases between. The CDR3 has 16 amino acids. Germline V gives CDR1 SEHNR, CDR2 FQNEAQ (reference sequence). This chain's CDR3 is CASSLTSGESYNEQFF. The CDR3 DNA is TGTGCCAGCAGCTTAACGTCGGGGGAGAGCTACAATGAGCAGTTCTTC.

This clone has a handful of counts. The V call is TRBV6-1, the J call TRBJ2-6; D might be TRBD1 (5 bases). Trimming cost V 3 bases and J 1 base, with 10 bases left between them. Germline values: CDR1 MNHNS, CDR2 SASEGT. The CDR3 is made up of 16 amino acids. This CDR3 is CASSEYAGSGANVLTF. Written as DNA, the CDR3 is TGTGCCAGCAGTGAGTATGCAGGGTCTGGGGCCAACGTCCTGACTTTC.

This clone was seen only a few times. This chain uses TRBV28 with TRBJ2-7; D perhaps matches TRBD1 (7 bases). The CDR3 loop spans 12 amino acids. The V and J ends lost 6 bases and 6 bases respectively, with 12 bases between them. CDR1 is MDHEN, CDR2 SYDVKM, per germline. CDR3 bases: TGTGCCAGCAGCCAGGGGGGCGCCGAGCAGTACTTC. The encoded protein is CASSQGGAEQYF.

The CDR3 DNA reads TGTGCCAGCAGTTTCCACAGGGTGGGGGAAGCTTTCTTT. This encodes CASSFHRVGEAFF. V is TRBV27 and J is TRBJ1-1, with D possibly matching TRBD1 (6 bases). The CDR3 has 13 amino acids. With 3 bases removed from V and 8 bases from J, the gap between germline ends came to 13 bases. CDR1 MNHEY and CDR2 SMNVEV come from the germline V gene (reference sequence).

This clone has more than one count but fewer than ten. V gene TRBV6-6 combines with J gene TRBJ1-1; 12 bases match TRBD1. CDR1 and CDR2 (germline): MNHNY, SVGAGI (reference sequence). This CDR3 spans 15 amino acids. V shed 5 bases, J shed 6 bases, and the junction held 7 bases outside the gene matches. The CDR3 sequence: CASSKWDRGRSEAFF. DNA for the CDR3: TGTGCCAGCAGTAAATGGGACAGGGGGCGTTCTGAAGCTTTCTTT.

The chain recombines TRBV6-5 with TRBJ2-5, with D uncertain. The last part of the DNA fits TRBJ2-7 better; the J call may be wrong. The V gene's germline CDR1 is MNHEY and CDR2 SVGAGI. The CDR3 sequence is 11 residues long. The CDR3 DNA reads TGTGCCAGCATGAACAGCTACGAGCAGTACTTC. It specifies CASMNSYEQYF.

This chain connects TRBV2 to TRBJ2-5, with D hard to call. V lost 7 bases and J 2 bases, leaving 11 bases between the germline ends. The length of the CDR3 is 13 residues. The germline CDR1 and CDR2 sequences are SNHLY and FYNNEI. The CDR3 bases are TGTGCCAGCACCCCTGAACAGCAAGAGACCCAGTACTTC. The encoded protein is CASTPEQQETQYF.

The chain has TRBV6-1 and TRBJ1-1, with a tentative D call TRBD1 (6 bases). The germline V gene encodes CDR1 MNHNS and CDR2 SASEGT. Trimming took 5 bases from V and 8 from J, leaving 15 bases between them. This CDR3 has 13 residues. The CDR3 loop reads CASSTNGQTEAFF. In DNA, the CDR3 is TGTGCCAGCAGTACCAACGGACAGACAGAAGCTTTCTTT.

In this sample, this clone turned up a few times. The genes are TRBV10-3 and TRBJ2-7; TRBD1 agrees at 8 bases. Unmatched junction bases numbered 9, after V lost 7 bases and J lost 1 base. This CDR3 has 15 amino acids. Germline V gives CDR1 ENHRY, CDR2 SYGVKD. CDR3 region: CAITRDRTLSYEQYF. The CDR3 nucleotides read TGTGCCATCACCAGGGACAGGACCTTATCCTACGAGCAGTACTTC.

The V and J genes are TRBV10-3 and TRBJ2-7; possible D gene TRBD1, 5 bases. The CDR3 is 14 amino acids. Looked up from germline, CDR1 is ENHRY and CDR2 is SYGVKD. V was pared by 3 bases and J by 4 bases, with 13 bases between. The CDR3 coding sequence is TGTGCCATCAGTGACAGGGTATCGCAGTACGAGCAGTACTTC. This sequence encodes CAISDRVSQYEQYF.

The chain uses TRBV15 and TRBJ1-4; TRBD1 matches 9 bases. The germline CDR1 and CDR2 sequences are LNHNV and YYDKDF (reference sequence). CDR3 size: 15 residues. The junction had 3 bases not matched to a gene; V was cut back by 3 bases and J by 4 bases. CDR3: CATSRATGGNEKLFF. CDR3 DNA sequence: TGTGCCACCAGCAGGGCGACAGGGGGTAATGAAAAACTGTTTTTT.

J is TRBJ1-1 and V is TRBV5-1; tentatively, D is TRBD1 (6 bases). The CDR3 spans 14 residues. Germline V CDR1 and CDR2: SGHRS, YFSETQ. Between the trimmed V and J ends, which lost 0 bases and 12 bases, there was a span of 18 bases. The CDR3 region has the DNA TGCGCCAGCAGCTTGGAGCGGGGGCGGGAGGGAACTTTCTTT. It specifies CASSLERGREGTFF.

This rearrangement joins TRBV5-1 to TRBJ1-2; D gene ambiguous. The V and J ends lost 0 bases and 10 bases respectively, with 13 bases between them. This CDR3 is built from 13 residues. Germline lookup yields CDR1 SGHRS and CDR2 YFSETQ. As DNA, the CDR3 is TGCGCCAGCAGCTTGGCCCGGGTGGAGGACTACACCTTC. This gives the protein CASSLARVEDYTF.

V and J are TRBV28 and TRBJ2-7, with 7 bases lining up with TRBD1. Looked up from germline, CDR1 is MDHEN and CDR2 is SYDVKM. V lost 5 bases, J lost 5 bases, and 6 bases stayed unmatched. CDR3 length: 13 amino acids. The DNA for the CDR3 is TGTGCCAGCAGTCGTGACAGGGCGCACGAGCAGTACTTC. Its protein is CASSRDRAHEQYF.

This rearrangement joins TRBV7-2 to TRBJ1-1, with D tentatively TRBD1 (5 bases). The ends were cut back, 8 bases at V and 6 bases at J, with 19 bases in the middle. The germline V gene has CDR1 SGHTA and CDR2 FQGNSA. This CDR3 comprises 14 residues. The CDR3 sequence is CASFLGGLTPEAFF. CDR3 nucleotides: TGTGCCAGCTTCCTCGGGGGTTTGACCCCTGAAGCTTTCTTT.

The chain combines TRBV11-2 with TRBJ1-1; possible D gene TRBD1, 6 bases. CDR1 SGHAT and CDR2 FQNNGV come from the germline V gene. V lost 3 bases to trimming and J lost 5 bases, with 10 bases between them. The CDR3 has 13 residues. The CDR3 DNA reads TGTGCCAGCAGCTTTCCCAGGGGAACTGAAGCTTTCTTT. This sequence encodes CASSFPRGTEAFF.

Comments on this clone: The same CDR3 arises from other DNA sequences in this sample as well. The CDR3 nucleotides are TGTGCCAGCAGTCCCTCCCTCGGGGACTCAAATCAGCCCCAGCATTTT. Translating gives CASSPSLGDSNQPQHF. J is TRBJ1-5 and V is TRBV27; TRBD1 is a possible D gene (5 bases). The V end lost 5 bases, the J end lost 4 bases, and 18 bases lay between the germline ends. This CDR3 comprises 16 residues. Germline CDR1 reads MNHEY; CDR2 reads SMNVEV (reference sequence).

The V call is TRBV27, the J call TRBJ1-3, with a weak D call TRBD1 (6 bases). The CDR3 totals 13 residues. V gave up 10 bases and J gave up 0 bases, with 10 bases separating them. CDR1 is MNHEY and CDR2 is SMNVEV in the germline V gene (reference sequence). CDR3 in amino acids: CATRDNSGNTIYF. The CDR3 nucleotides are TGTGCCACCCGGGACAACTCTGGAAACACCATATATTTT.

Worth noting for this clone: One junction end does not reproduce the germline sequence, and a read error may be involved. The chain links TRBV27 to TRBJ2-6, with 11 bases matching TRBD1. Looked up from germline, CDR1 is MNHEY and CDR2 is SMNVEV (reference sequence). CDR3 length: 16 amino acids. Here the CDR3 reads CASRGQGVGGANGLTF. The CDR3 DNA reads TGTGCCAGCAGGGGACAGGGGGTAGGTGGGGCCAACGGCCTGACTTTC.

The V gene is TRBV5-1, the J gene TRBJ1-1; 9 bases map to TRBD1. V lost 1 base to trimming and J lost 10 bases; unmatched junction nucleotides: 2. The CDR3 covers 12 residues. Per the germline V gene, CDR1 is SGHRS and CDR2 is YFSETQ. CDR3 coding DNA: TGCGCCAGCAGCTTGTTGGGACAGGGAGCTTTCTTT. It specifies CASSLLGQGAFF. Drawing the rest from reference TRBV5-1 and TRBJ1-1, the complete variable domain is KAGVTQTPRYLIKTRGQQVTLSCSPISGHRSVSWYQQTPGQGLQFLFEYFSETQRNKGNFPGRFSGRQFSNSRSEMNVSTLELGDSALYLCASSLLGQGAFFGQGTRLTVV.